These T cell receptor beta chains were read from a single sample in a study. TCRdb re-derived calls from the RT-PCR reads in MiXCR, one entry per CDR3 protein. The data contain about 700,000 distinct CDR3 sequences, 13% to 15% of them seen just once; the ten biggest clones take up roughly 4%. Material: memory CD4+ T cells from blood. The source is a female donor in good health, serving as a healthy control. CDR3s include the opening cysteine and the closing phenylalanine or tryptophan. The D gene is left open where the match is weak. Size is stated for part of the rows, as once, few or many counts, or as a class when the clone is expanded.

J: TRBJ2-7
length: 12
D: -
V: TRBV12-3/TRBV12-4
size: -
DNA: TGTGCCAGCAGTTTCAGAGTCTTTGAGCAGTACTTC
CDR3: CASSFRVFEQYF

J: TRBJ2-7
length: 13
D: -
V: TRBV20-1
size: many
DNA: TGCAGTGCTAGAGATAGGGTCCTCTACGAGCAGTACTTC
CDR3: CSARDRVLYEQYF

J: TRBJ2-7
length: 14
D: -
V: TRBV7-2
size: few
DNA: TGTGCCAGCAGCTTAGTGAGGGCCAGCTACGAGCAGTACTTC
CDR3: CASSLVRASYEQYF

J: TRBJ1-1
length: 18
D: TRBD1
V: TRBV20-1
size: -
DNA: TGCAGTGCTAGAGATTTGGAGGGGACAGGGAGTTTGGACACTGAAGCTTTCTTT
CDR3: CSARDLEGTGSLDTEAFF

J: TRBJ1-4
length: 15
D: -
V: TRBV12-3/TRBV12-4
size: few
DNA: TGTGCCAGCAGCTCACCGGGGGGAACTAATGAAAAACTGTTTTTT
CDR3: CASSSPGGTNEKLFF

J: TRBJ2-7
length: 15
D: -
V: TRBV12-3/TRBV12-4
size: few
DNA: TGTGCCAGCAGTACCCCGTTGACAGCGACCCTGGAGCAGTACTTC
CDR3: CASSTPLTATLEQYF

J: TRBJ2-7
length: 17
D: -
V: TRBV14
size: few
DNA: TGTGCCAGCAGCCAAGGTTCCTTCTACAGTTCTACCTACGAGCAGTACTTC
CDR3: CASSQGSFYSSTYEQYF

J: TRBJ1-3
length: 15
D: -
V: TRBV5-1
size: -
DNA: TGCGCCAGCAGCCCAACCCCCGACAGCAAAAACACCATATATTTT
CDR3: CASSPTPDSKNTIYF

J: TRBJ2-2
length: 14
D: -
V: TRBV6-2/TRBV6-3
size: few
DNA: TGTGCCAGCAGACCGAACCTTGATACCGGGGAGCTGTTTTTT
CDR3: CASRPNLDTGELFF

J: TRBJ2-3
length: 15
D: TRBD2
V: TRBV5-1
size: -
DNA: TGCGCCAGCAGCCCGACTAGCGCGAGCACAGATACGCAGTATTTT
CDR3: CASSPTSASTDTQYF